One sample yielded the 28 T cell receptor beta chains listed below, sequenced in a study of cytomegalovirus exposure and HLA in healthy donors. PCR involved 60 Vbeta and 13 Jbeta primers. TCRdb's copy holds only in-frame clones and misses some; the assay was immunoSEQ multiplex PCR. The profile shows approximately 170,000 clones, about 76% of them singletons. Material: PBMCs. These receptors all come from a woman aged 40 to 50 in good health and CMV-seropositive.

This clone was detected only a few times. The rearrangement joins TRBV4-3 to TRBJ1-1; possible D gene TRBD1, 5 bases. V lost 0 bases and J 1 base, leaving 12 bases between the germline ends. The CDR3 has 16 amino acids. In germline, CDR1 is LGHNA, CDR2 YSLEER. CDR3 sequence reads: CASSQDSGHANTEAFF. The CDR3 DNA reads TGCGCCAGCAGCCAAGATTCCGGACACGCGAACACTGAAGCTTTCTTT.

This clone was seen a handful of times. This chain connects TRBV7-9 to TRBJ2-7; perhaps TRBD2 as D (5 bases). Germline V CDR1 and CDR2: SEHNR, FQNEAQ (reference sequence). This CDR3 comprises 14 residues. Trimming removed 2 bases from V and 7 bases from J, with 15 bases in between. As DNA, the CDR3 is TGTGCCAGCAGCTTAACAGCGGCTACTGGGGAGCAGTACTTC. Protein sequence: CASSLTAATGEQYF. Full variable domain (remainder filled in from reference TRBV7-9 and TRBJ2-7): DTGVSQNPRHKITKRGQNVTFRCDPISEHNRLYWYRQTLGQGPEFLTYFQNEAQLEKSRLLSDRFSAERPKGSFSTLEIQRTEQGDSAMYLCASSLTAATGEQYFGPGTRLTVT.

The V gene is TRBV7-2, the J gene TRBJ2-5; D is perhaps TRBD2 (6 bases). CDR3 length: 15 amino acids. Trimming pared 1 base from V and 7 bases from J, leaving 16 bases between. Germline V gives CDR1 SGHTA, CDR2 FQGNSA. The chain's CDR3 is CASSLVGGQGATQYF. CDR3 nucleotide sequence: TGTGCCAGCAGCTTAGTAGGAGGGCAGGGTGCGACCCAGTACTTC.

J is TRBJ2-7 and V is TRBV10-1; D is undetermined. The CDR3 consists of 12 residues. V was pared by 4 bases and J by 3 bases, with 7 bases between. CDR1 and CDR2 from the germline V gene are WNHNN and SYGVQD (reference sequence). CDR3 nucleotides: TGCGCCAGCAGTGGGTCCGGCTACGAGCAGTACTTC. Translation: CASSGSGYEQYF.

The chain joins TRBV7-8 to TRBJ2-7, with D perhaps matching TRBD1 (6 bases). Germline CDR1 and CDR2: SGHVS and FQNEAQ. Trimming removed 1 base at V and 2 bases at J, with 18 bases between. The CDR3 totals 17 residues. This chain's CDR3 is CASSLVGAVLNAYEQYF. The CDR3 DNA is TGTGCCAGCAGCTTAGTGGGGGCGGTACTAAATGCCTACGAGCAGTACTTC.

The V gene is TRBV19, the J gene TRBJ1-2; possible D gene TRBD1, 6 bases. Trimming removed 0 bases from V and 8 bases from J, with 10 bases in between. Germline CDR1 LNHDA, CDR2 SQIVND (reference sequence). The length of the CDR3 is 13 residues. The CDR3 here is CASSIERGSGYTF. CDR3 DNA sequence: TGTGCCAGTAGTATAGAGAGGGGGAGCGGCTACACCTTC.

This chain uses TRBV29-1 with TRBJ1-5, with no clear D. The CDR3 has 14 residues. V dropped 5 bases and J dropped 6 bases, with 17 bases sitting between them. CDR1 and CDR2 (germline): SQVTM, ANQGSEA. Written as DNA, the CDR3 is TGCAGCGTTCCCGGGGAACCTCTGGGTCAGCCCCAGCATTTT. Translating gives CSVPGEPLGQPQHF.

The V call is TRBV6-6, the J call TRBJ2-5; 12 bases are shared with TRBD2. V trimming: 4 bases; J trimming: 7 bases; junction bases outside the gene matches: 7. The CDR3 is 15 amino acids. The germline CDR1 and CDR2 sequences are MNHNY and SVGAGI (reference sequence). The CDR3, as DNA: TGTGCCAGCAGTTTATCTAGCGGGGGGGGCGGGACCCAGTACTTC. Translated: CASSLSSGGGGTQYF.

The chain has TRBV5-6 and TRBJ1-4, with D possibly TRBD1 on 6 matching bases. CDR1 is SGHDT and CDR2 is YYEEEE in the germline V gene. This CDR3 contains 13 residues. Trimming left V 4 bases short and J 5 bases short, with 9 bases between. CDR3 sequence (DNA): TGTGCCAGCAGCCGAGGGGGAAATGAAAAACTGTTTTTT. Protein: CASSRGGNEKLFF.

V usage is TRBV7-6 and J usage is TRBJ2-1; 13 bases align to TRBD2. CDR3 size: 15 residues. V gave up 6 bases and J gave up 7 bases; unmatched junction bases: 6. Germline loops: CDR1 SGHVS, CDR2 FNYEAQ. CDR3 sequence (DNA): TGTGCCAGCAGTTTCACTAGCGGGGGGGGTAATGAGCAGTTCTTC. This codes for CASSFTSGGGNEQFF. Using reference TRBV7-6 and TRBJ2-1 for the parts outside the CDR3, the full variable domain is GAGVSQSPRYKVTKRGQDVALRCDPISGHVSLYWYRQALGQGPEFLTYFNYEAQQDKSGLPNDRFSAERPEGSISTLTIQRTEQRDSAMYRCASSFTSGGGNEQFFGPGTRLTVL.

The chain uses TRBV4-1 and TRBJ2-3; TRBD2 agrees at 7 bases. This CDR3 region has 15 residues. With 6 bases clipped from V and 1 base from J, the junction kept 7 bases outside the gene matches. Germline-derived CDR1 and CDR2 are MGHRA and YSYEKL. In nucleotides, the CDR3 is TGCGCCAGCAGGGACGGGGGGTCACGCACAGATACGCAGTATTTT. This codes for CASRDGGSRTDTQYF.

The V gene is TRBV6-5, the J gene TRBJ2-7; 12 bases line up with TRBD2. J lost 1 base, V lost 7 bases, and 5 bases had no gene match. Germline V gene data show CDR1 as MNHEY and CDR2 as SVGAGI. The CDR3 extends over 15 amino acids. The CDR3 loop reads CASTILAGGSYEQYF. In nucleotides, the CDR3 is TGTGCCAGCACCATACTAGCGGGAGGATCCTACGAGCAGTACTTC.

Worth noting for this clone: The sample has other DNA sequences that encode this CDR3 too. The chain carries TRBV6-5 and TRBJ1-6; D gene unclear. Germline V gene data show CDR1 as MNHEY and CDR2 as SVGAGI. V dropped 0 bases and J dropped 7 bases, with 13 bases sitting between them. This CDR3 is built from 16 residues. This chain's CDR3 is CASSYSNGPRNSPLHF. CDR3 sequence (DNA): TGTGCCAGCAGTTACTCGAACGGTCCGAGGAATTCACCCCTCCACTTT.

This clone was picked up a small number of times. CDR3 in amino acids: CASSPGGAGTDTQYF. CDR3 nucleotides: TGTGCCAGCAGCCCCGGGGGGGCCGGAACAGATACGCAGTATTTT. The V and J genes are TRBV11-3 and TRBJ2-3; 8 bases map to TRBD2. The CDR3 covers 15 residues. Germline V gene data show CDR1 as SGHNT and CDR2 as YENEEA. J gave up 3 bases and V 5 bases, and 7 bases lay outside the gene matches.

The J gene is TRBJ2-5, the V gene TRBV18, with 10 positions matching TRBD1. After removal of 3 bases from V and 4 bases from J, the junction contained 5 bases not matched to a gene. The length of the CDR3 is 15 residues. CDR1 and CDR2 (germline): KGHSH, LQKENI. CDR3 sequence (DNA): TGTGCCAGCTCACCTTACGGGACAGGGGTAGAGACCCAGTACTTC. The encoded protein is CASSPYGTGVETQYF.

This clone has a single count. The V and J genes are TRBV7-2 and TRBJ1-2, with TRBD1 matching 7 bases. The CDR3 consists of 14 residues. CDR1 and CDR2 from the germline V gene are SGHTA and FQGNSA. The ends lost 5 bases at V and 3 bases at J; junction bases unmatched: 6. The CDR3 loop is CASSAHTGDYGYTF. CDR3 in DNA: TGTGCCAGCAGCGCGCATACAGGGGACTATGGCTACACCTTC.

The rearrangement uses TRBV19 and TRBJ1-5; possibly TRBD1 for D (5 bases). With 1 base removed from V and 1 base from J, the gap between germline ends came to 11 bases. CDR3 length: 16 amino acids. Germline loops: CDR1 LNHDA, CDR2 SQIVND (reference sequence). CDR3 in amino acids: CASSIGGGASNQPQHF. CDR3 nucleotides: TGTGCCAGTAGTATAGGTGGAGGGGCGAGCAATCAGCCCCAGCATTTT.

This clone was counted a few times. The CDR3 loop reads CASSLGQADGEQYF. In DNA form, the CDR3 reads TGCGCCAGCAGCTTGGGACAGGCCGACGGGGAGCAGTACTTC. The chain uses TRBV5-1 and TRBJ2-7; tentative D call: TRBD1 (6 bases). Germline V gene data show CDR1 as SGHRS and CDR2 as YFSETQ. V shed 0 bases and J shed 7 bases, with 14 bases lying between them. This CDR3 contains 14 residues.

The chain has TRBV6-1 and TRBJ2-1; 10 bases are a match to TRBD2. CDR1 is MNHNS and CDR2 is SASEGT in the germline V gene. The CDR3 is made up of 15 amino acids. V shed 1 base, J shed 4 bases, and the junction held 1 base outside the gene matches. The chain's CDR3 is CASSEGTSGYNEQFF. The CDR3 bases are TGTGCCAGCAGTGAAGGGACTAGCGGATACAATGAGCAGTTCTTC.

This chain uses TRBV7-2 with TRBJ2-7, with TRBD2 matching 10 bases. The ends lost 5 bases at V and 3 bases at J; junction bases unmatched: 7. CDR3 size: 15 residues. Germline V gives CDR1 SGHTA, CDR2 FQGNSA. The CDR3 coding sequence is TGTGCCAGCAGCCGGACTAGCGGAGATAACTACGAGCAGTACTTC. It specifies CASSRTSGDNYEQYF.

Comments on this clone: In the same sample, other DNA sequences code for this CDR3. The chain recombines TRBV6-5 with TRBJ2-5; D unclear. The germline CDR1 and CDR2 sequences are MNHEY and SVGAGI. The CDR3 contains 12 residues. Trimming removed 0 bases at V and 7 bases at J, with 6 bases between. The CDR3 nucleotides read TGTGCCAGCAGTTACTCTGGCGGGACCCAGTACTTC. It yields the protein CASSYSGGTQYF.

This chain joins TRBV4-1 and TRBJ2-4, with 9 bases lining up with TRBD2. Germline assignment: CDR1 MGHRA and CDR2 YSYEKL. The CDR3 has 17 amino acids. Trimming cost V 1 base and J 2 bases; bases outside gene matches: 6. The CDR3 nucleotides read TGCGCCAGCAGCCAAGCCGGCCTAGCGGGATCCAAAAACATTCAGTACTTC. Translating it yields CASSQAGLAGSKNIQYF.

This chain connects TRBV27 to TRBJ1-2; D is unclear. The germline V gene encodes CDR1 MNHEY and CDR2 SMNVEV (reference sequence). V lost 5 bases and J lost 8, with 6 bases in between. This CDR3 is 10 amino acids long. The CDR3 region has the DNA TGTGCCAGCAGTCCGCAGGGCTACACCTTC. Translating it yields CASSPQGYTF.

This chain connects TRBV6-6 to TRBJ1-1; 8 bases fit TRBD1. Germline CDR1 and CDR2: MNHNY and SVGAGI (reference sequence). The V segment lost 6 bases and the J segment 2 bases; nucleotides outside the gene matches: 2. The CDR3 covers 13 residues. The CDR3 sequence: CASSDRGNTEAFF. Here the CDR3 DNA reads TGTGCCAGCAGCGACAGGGGAAACACTGAAGCTTTCTTT.

This rearrangement joins TRBV18 to TRBJ1-1, with D tentatively TRBD1 (6 bases). The length of the CDR3 is 16 residues. V was cut by 2 bases and J by 5 bases, with 18 bases left in between. CDR1 and CDR2 from the germline V gene are KGHSH and LQKENI. The DNA for the CDR3 is TGTGCCAGCTCACCAGGGACAAGGAATAAGTTGACTGAAGCTTTCTTT. It encodes CASSPGTRNKLTEAFF. Filled out from reference TRBV18 and TRBJ1-1, the complete variable domain reads NAGVMQNPRHLVRRRGQEARLRCSPMKGHSHVYWYRQLPEEGLKFMVYLQKENIIDESGMPKERFSAEFPKEGPSILRIQQVVRGDSAAYFCASSPGTRNKLTEAFFGQGTRLTVV.

This chain links TRBV6-1 with TRBJ2-4, with D uncertain. In germline, CDR1 is MNHNS, CDR2 SASEGT. The V gene lost 1 base and the J gene lost 0 bases, with 7 bases spanning the gap. The CDR3 has 15 residues. The CDR3 reads CASSEDYLAKNIQYF. The CDR3 nucleotides read TGTGCCAGCAGTGAAGACTACTTAGCCAAAAACATTCAGTACTTC.

This chain joins TRBV12-5 and TRBJ2-2, with 9 bases that match TRBD1. Germline trimming cut 2 bases from V and 2 bases from J; bases unmatched to any gene: 12. The CDR3 sequence is 19 residues long. Per germline, CDR1 LGHNT and CDR2 FRNRAP. The CDR3 sequence is CASGLPSSQGADNTGELFF. The CDR3 DNA is TGTGCTAGTGGTTTGCCGAGCTCACAGGGGGCGGATAACACCGGGGAGCTGTTTTTT.

This clone was counted a single time. The V and J genes are TRBV2 and TRBJ1-1, with a weak D call TRBD1 (6 bases). V dropped 3 bases and J dropped 1 base, with 15 bases sitting between them. The CDR3 totals 16 residues. The germline CDR1 and CDR2 sequences are SNHLY and FYNNEI. CDR3 loop: CASSDNGQPGNTEAFF. Here the CDR3 DNA reads TGTGCCAGCAGTGACAATGGACAGCCTGGGAACACTGAAGCTTTCTTT.